Below, one T cell receptor beta chain is given with its context. This entry belongs to a study of shared clonotypes between healthy human individuals. Data came from immunoSEQ multiplex PCR; TCRdb stores just in-frame clones and leaves some out. The table includes under 1,100,000 clones, 78% detected once. Per the germline V gene, CDR1 is SGHNT and CDR2 is YYREEE (reference sequence). This CDR3 region has 17 residues. Losses at the gene ends were 4 bases for V and 8 bases for J; bases not matched to a gene: 8. This clonotype was obtained from a young man in good health. Some clones in this sample may be carry-over from other donors' samples. Sequenced: memory CD4+ T cells from PBMCs. Subset indicated: CD45RA-negative fraction. The V gene is TRBV5-4, the J gene TRBJ2-2; 16 bases agree with TRBD2. The CDR3 sequence: CASSRGLAGGPGGELFF. CDR3 nucleotide sequence: TGTGCCAGCAGCAGGGGACTAGCGGGAGGGCCTGGAGGGGAGCTGTTTTTT.